This entry describes one T cell receptor beta chain. Its antigen is not known. Sequencing was performed with immunoSEQ multiplex PCR; in TCRdb, only in-frame clones are kept and a portion is missing. The sample has some 40,000 clones, roughly 80% seen once; the top ten hold 2.5% to 3.5%. The CDR3 has 15 amino acids. Germline-derived CDR1 and CDR2 are SGDLS and YYNGEE. V lost 4 bases to trimming and J lost 9 bases, with 17 bases between them. The sample originates from a study of vaccination effects on CD4 cells after COVID-19. It was after 10 days of culture that CD4+ T cells were isolated. Vaccinees lacked prior SARS-CoV-2 infection and tested negative for nucleocapsid antibodies. A half-medium replacement with IL-2 medium was carried out on days 3 and 7.

The sequenced sample was CD4+ T cells from PBMCs cultured without peptide, obtained before COVID-19 vaccination. The chain has TRBV9 and TRBJ1-6; D gene unclear. The TCR comes from a human donor who received a COVID-19 vaccine. The CDR3 sequence: CASSRNVQPGSPLHF. In DNA form, the CDR3 reads TGTGCCAGCAGCCGCAACGTGCAGCCGGGTTCACCCCTCCACTTT. The full variable domain, in which reference TRBV9 and TRBJ1-6 provide the parts outside the CDR3, is DSGVTQTPKHLITATGQRVTLRCSPRSGDLSVYWYQQSLDQGLQFLIQYYNGEERAKGNILERFSAQQFPDLHSELNLSSLELGDSALYFCASSRNVQPGSPLHFGNGTRLTVT.